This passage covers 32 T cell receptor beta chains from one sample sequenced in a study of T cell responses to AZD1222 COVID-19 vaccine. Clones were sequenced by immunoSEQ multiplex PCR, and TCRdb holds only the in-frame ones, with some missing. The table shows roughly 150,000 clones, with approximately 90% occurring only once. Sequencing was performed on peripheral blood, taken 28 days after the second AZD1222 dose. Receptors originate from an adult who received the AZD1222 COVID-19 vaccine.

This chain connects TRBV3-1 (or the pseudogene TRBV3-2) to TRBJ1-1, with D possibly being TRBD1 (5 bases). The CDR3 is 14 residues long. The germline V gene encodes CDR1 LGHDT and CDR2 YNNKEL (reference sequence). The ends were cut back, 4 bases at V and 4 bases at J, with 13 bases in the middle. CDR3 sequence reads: CASSPGGGATEAFF. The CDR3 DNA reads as TGTGCCAGCAGCCCCGGTGGGGGTGCCACTGAAGCTTTCTTT.

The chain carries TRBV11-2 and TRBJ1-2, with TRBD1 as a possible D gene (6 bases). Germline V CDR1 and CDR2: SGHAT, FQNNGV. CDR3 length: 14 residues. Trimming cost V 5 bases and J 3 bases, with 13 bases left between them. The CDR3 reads CASSTAGADYGYTF. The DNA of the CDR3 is TGTGCCAGCAGCACCGCAGGGGCTGACTATGGCTACACCTTC.

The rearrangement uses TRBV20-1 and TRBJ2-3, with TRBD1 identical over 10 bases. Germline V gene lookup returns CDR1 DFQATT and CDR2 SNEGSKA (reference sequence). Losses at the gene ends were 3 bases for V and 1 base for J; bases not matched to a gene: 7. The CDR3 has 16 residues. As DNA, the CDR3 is TGCAGTGCTAGTCCCGGGGACAGGGGTGGCACAGATACGCAGTATTTT. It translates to CSASPGDRGGTDTQYF.

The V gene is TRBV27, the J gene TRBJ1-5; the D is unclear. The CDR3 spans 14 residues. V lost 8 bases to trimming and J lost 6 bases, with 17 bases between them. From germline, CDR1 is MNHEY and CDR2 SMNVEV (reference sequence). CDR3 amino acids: CASARSQSFQPQHF. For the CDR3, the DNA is TGTGCCAGCGCAAGATCCCAAAGCTTTCAGCCCCAGCATTTT.

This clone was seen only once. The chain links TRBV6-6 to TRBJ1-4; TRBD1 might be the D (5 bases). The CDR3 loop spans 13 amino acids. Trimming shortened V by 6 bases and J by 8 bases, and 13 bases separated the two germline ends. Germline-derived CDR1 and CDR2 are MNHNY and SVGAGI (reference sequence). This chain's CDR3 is CASRKGLREKLFF. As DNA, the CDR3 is TGTGCCAGCAGAAAGGGGTTACGGGAAAAACTGTTTTTT.

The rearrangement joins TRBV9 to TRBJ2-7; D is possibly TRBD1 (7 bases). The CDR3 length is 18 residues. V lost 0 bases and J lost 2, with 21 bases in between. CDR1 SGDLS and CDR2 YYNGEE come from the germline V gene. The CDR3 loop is CASSVGGGGSGRPYEQYF. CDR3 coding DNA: TGTGCCAGCAGCGTAGGTGGAGGGGGCTCGGGACGACCCTACGAGCAGTACTTC.

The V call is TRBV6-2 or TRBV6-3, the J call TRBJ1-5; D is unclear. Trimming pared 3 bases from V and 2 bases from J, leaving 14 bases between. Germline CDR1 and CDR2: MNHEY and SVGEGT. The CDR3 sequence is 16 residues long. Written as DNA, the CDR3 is TGTGCCAGCAGTTATAACCCCGGCGGACGCAATCAGCCCCAGCATTTT. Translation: CASSYNPGGRNQPQHF.

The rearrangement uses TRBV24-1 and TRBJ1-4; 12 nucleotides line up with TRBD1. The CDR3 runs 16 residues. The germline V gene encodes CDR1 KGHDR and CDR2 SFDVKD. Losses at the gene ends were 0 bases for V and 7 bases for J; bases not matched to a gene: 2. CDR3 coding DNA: TGTGCCACCAGTGATTTGAGGGACAGGGGGCGTGAAAAACTGTTTTTT. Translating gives CATSDLRDRGREKLFF.

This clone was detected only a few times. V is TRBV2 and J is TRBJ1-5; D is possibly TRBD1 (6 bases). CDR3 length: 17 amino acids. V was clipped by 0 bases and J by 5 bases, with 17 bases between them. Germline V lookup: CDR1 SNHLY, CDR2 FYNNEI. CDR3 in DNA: TGTGCCAGCAGTGAAGCGCTACAGGGACACTGGGATCAGCCCCAGCATTTT. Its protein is CASSEALQGHWDQPQHF.

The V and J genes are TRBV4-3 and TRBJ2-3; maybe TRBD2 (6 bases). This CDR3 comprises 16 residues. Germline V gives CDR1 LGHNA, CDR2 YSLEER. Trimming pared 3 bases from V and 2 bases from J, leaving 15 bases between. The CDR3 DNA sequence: TGCGCCAGCAGCCACGAAACCTGGGGACTCACAGATACGCAGTATTTT. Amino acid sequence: CASSHETWGLTDTQYF.

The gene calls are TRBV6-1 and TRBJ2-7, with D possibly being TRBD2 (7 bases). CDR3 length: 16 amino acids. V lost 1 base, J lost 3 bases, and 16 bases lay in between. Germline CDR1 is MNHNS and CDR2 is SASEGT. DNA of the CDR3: TGTGCCAGCAGTGAAGGGCGGGGAGGGGGAAGCTACGAGCAGTACTTC. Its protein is CASSEGRGGGSYEQYF.

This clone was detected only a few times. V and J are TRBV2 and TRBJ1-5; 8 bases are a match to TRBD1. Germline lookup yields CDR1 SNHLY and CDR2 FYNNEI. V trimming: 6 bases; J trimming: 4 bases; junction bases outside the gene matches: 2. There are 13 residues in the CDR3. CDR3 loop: CASRGQGNQPQHF. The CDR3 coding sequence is TGTGCCAGCAGAGGACAGGGAAATCAGCCCCAGCATTTT. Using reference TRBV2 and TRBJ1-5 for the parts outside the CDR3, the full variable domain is EPEVTQTPSHQVTQMGQEVILRCVPISNHLYFYWYRQILGQKVEFLVSFYNNEISEKSEIFDDQFSVERPDGSNFTLKIRSTKLEDSAMYFCASRGQGNQPQHFGDGTRLSIL.

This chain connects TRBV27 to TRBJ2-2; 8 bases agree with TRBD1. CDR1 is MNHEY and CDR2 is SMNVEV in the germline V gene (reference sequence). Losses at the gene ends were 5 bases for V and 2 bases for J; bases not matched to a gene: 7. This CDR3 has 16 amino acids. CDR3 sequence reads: CASSSRTGINTGELFF. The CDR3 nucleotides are TGTGCCAGCAGTAGCAGGACAGGGATTAACACCGGGGAGCTGTTTTTT.

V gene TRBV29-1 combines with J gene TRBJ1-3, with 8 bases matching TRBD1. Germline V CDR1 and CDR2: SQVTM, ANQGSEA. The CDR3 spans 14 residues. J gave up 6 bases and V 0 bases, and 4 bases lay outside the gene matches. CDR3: CSVEDGTGENTIYF. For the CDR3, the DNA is TGCAGCGTTGAAGATGGGACAGGCGAAAACACCATATATTTT.

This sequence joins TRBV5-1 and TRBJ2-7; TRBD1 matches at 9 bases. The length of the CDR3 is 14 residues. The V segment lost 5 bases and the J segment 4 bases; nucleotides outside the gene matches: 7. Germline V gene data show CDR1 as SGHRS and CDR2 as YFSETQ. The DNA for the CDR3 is TGCGCCAGCAGAACCGGGACAGGGACGTACGAGCAGTACTTC. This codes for CASRTGTGTYEQYF.

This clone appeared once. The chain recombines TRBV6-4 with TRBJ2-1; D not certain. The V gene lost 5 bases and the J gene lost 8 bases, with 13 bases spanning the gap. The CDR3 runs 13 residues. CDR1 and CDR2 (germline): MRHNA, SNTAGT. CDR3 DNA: TGTGCCAGCAGTCTACTACTTTCCCATGAGCAGTTCTTC. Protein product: CASSLLLSHEQFF.

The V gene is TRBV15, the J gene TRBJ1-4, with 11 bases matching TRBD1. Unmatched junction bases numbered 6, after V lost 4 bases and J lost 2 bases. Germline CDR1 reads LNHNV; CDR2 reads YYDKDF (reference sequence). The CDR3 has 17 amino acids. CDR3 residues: CATSTGQGAGTNEKLFF. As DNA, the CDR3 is TGTGCCACCAGCACAGGACAGGGGGCGGGTACTAATGAAAAACTGTTTTTT.

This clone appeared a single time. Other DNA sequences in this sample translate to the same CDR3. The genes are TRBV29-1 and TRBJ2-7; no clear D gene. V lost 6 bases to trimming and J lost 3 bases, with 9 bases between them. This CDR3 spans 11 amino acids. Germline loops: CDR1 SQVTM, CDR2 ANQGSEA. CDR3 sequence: CSVGRDYEQYF. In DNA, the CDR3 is TGCAGCGTGGGCAGAGACTACGAGCAGTACTTC.

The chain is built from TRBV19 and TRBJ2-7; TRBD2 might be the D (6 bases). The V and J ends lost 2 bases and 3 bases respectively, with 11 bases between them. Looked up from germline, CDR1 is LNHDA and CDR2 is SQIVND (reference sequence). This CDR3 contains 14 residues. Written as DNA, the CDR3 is TGTGCCAGTAGTATACTTTTCGGGGGCTACGAGCAGTACTTC. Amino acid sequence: CASSILFGGYEQYF.

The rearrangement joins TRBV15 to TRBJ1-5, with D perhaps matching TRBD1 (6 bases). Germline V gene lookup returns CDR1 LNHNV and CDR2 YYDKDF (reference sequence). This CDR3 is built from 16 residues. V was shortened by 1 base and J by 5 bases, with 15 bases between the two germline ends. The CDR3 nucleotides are TGTGCCACCAGCAGAGTGTTTGACAGGTTAGATCAGCCCCAGCATTTT. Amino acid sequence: CATSRVFDRLDQPQHF.

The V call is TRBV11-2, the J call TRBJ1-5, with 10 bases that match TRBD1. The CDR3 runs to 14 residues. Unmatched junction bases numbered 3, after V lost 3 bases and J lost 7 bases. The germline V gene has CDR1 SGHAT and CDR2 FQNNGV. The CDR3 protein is CASSLTGGGQPQHF. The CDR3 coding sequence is TGTGCCAGCAGCTTGACAGGGGGCGGGCAGCCCCAGCATTTT.

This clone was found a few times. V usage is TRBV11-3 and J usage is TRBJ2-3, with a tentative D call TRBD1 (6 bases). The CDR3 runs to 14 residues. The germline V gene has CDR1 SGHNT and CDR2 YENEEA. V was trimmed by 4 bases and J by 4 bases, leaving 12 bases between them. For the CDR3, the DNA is TGTGCCAGCAGCTCATTGGGGGCGGCAGATACGCAGTATTTT. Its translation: CASSSLGAADTQYF.

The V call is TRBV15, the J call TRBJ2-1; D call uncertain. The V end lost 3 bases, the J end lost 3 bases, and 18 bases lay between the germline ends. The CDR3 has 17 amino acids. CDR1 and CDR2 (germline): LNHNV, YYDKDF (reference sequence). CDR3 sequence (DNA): TGTGCCACCAGCAGTTTGATAGGTCTGGAACGCTACAATGAGCAGTTCTTC. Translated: CATSSLIGLERYNEQFF.

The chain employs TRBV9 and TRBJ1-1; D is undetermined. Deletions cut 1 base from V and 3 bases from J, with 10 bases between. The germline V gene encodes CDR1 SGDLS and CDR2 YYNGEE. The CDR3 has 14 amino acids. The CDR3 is CASSVSGWDTEAFF. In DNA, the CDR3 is TGTGCCAGCAGCGTATCCGGCTGGGACACTGAAGCTTTCTTT.

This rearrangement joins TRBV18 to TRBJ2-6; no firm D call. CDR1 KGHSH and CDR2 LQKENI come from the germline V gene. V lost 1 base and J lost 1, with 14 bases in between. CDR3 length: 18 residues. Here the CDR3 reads CASSPLRPRPSGANVLTF. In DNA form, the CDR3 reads TGTGCCAGCTCACCACTCAGGCCCCGGCCTTCTGGGGCCAACGTCCTGACTTTC.

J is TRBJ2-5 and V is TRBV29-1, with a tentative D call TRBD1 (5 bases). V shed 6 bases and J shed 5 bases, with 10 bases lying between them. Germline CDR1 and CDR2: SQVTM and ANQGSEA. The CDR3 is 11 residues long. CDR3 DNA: TGCAGCGTAGCGACAGTCGAGACCCAGTACTTC. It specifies CSVATVETQYF.

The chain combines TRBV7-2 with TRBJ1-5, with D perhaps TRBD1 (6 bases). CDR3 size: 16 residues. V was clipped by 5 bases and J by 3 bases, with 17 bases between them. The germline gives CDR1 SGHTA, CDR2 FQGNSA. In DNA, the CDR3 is TGTGCCAGCAGCCCTCTCGGGGCAGGGGCCAATCAGCCCCAGCATTTT. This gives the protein CASSPLGAGANQPQHF.

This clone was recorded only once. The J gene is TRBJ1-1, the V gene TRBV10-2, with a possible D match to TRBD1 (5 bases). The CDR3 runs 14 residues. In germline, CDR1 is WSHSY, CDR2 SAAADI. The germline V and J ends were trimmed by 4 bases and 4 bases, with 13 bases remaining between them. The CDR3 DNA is TGCGCCAGCAGTGGTACAGGTTGGGGCACTGAAGCTTTCTTT. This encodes CASSGTGWGTEAFF.

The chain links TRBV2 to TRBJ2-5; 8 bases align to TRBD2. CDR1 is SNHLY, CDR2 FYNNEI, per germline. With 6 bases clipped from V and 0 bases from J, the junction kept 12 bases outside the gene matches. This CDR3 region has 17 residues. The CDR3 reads CASSTGWAGGNQETQYF. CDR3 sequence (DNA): TGTGCCAGCAGCACAGGGTGGGCGGGGGGAAACCAAGAGACCCAGTACTTC.

In nucleotides, the CDR3 is TGTGCCATCAGTGAGGGGACGACAGACCGCTATGGCTACACCTTC. This encodes CAISEGTTDRYGYTF. The chain recombines TRBV10-3 with TRBJ1-2; possibly TRBD1 for D (5 bases). CDR3 length equals 15 residues. Germline CDR1 and CDR2: ENHRY and SYGVKD. Between the trimmed V and J ends, which lost 2 bases and 4 bases, there was a span of 14 bases.

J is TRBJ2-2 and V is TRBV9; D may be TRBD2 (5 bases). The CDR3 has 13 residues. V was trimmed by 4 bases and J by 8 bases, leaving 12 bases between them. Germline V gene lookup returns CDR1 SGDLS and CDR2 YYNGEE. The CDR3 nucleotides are TGTGCCAGCAGCCCCGGGATTTCGGGGGAGCTGTTTTTT. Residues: CASSPGISGELFF.

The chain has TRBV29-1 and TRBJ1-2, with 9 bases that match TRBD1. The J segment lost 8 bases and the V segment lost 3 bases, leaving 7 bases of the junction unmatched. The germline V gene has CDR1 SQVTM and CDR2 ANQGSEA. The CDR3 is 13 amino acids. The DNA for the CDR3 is TGCAGCGTTGAGGGACAGGGCTATGGGGGCTACACCTTC. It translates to CSVEGQGYGGYTF. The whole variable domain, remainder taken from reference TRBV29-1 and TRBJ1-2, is SAVISQKPSRDICQRGTSLTIQCQVDSQVTMMFWYRQQPGQSLTLIATANQGSEATYESGFVIDKFPISRPNLTFSTLTVSNMSPEDSSIYLCSVEGQGYGGYTFGSGTRLTVV.